These T cell receptor beta chains were read from a single sample in a study of cytomegalovirus exposure and HLA in healthy donors. Assay used: immunoSEQ multiplex PCR; TCRdb lists only in-frame clones, some missing. The sample has around 120,000 clones; less than 90% are singletons. The specimen sequenced was PBMCs. These receptors were collected from a man aged 18 to 30 in good health and CMV-seropositive. Both conserved end residues are part of each CDR3. The D gene is left open where the match is weak. The listing skips clone size in some rows; elsewhere it reads once, few, many or a size class.

clone size: NA
V gene: TRBV7-9
D gene: NA
J gene: TRBJ2-7
CDR3 DNA: TGTGCCAGCAGCTTAGTGGGAGGTAACGAGCAGTACTTC
CDR3 protein: CASSLVGGNEQYF

clone size: NA
V gene: TRBV6-1
D gene: NA
J gene: TRBJ1-1
CDR3 DNA: TGTGCCAGCAGAGTAGTGATGAACACTGAAGCTTTCTTT
CDR3 protein: CASRVVMNTEAFF

clone size: NA
V gene: TRBV19
D gene: NA
J gene: TRBJ2-5
CDR3 DNA: TGTGCCAGTAGTATGGGGGGAGAGACCCAGTACTTC
CDR3 protein: CASSMGGETQYF

clone size: NA
V gene: TRBV5-1
D gene: NA
J gene: TRBJ2-7
CDR3 DNA: TGCGCCAGCAGCTTGGCCGGGTCCGAGCAGTACTTC
CDR3 protein: CASSLAGSEQYF

clone size: NA
V gene: TRBV13
D gene: NA
J gene: TRBJ2-7
CDR3 DNA: TGTGCCAGCAGCTTCCAGGGCGGCGAGCAGTACTTC
CDR3 protein: CASSFQGGEQYF

clone size: NA
V gene: TRBV7-8
D gene: NA
J gene: TRBJ2-7
CDR3 DNA: TGTGCCAGCAGCTTCATGGGGCGAGAGCAGTACTTC
CDR3 protein: CASSFMGREQYF

clone size: NA
V gene: TRBV13
D gene: TRBD1
J gene: TRBJ2-7
CDR3 DNA: TGTGCCAGCAGCTTATACCAGACAGGGGTAACCTCGCAGTACTTC
CDR3 protein: CASSLYQTGVTSQYF

clone size: NA
V gene: TRBV10-3
D gene: NA
J gene: TRBJ1-1
CDR3 DNA: TGTGCCATCAGTGCTACTAACAGGGACACTGAAGCTTTCTTT
CDR3 protein: CAISATNRDTEAFF

clone size: NA
V gene: TRBV14
D gene: NA
J gene: TRBJ1-1
CDR3 DNA: TGTGCCAGCAGCCCGGCGGGTAGCACTGAAGCTTTCTTT
CDR3 protein: CASSPAGSTEAFF

clone size: NA
V gene: TRBV7-9
D gene: NA
J gene: TRBJ1-2
CDR3 DNA: TGTGCCAGCGTCAGGGACTACCCGGGAGGCTACACCTTC
CDR3 protein: CASVRDYPGGYTF

clone size: NA
V gene: TRBV5-1
D gene: NA
J gene: TRBJ1-2
CDR3 DNA: TGCGCCAGCACCCGAGGTGCAGACTCCTATGGCTACACCTTC
CDR3 protein: CASTRGADSYGYTF

clone size: NA
V gene: TRBV5-1
D gene: TRBD2
J gene: TRBJ2-1
CDR3 DNA: TGCGCCAGCAGCTCTCCTAGCGGGGGAGACGATGAGCAGTTCTTC
CDR3 protein: CASSSPSGGDDEQFF

clone size: NA
V gene: TRBV6-1
D gene: NA
J gene: TRBJ1-4
CDR3 DNA: TGTGCCAGCAGTGAAGGAGTCGCAACTAATGAAAAACTGTTTTTT
CDR3 protein: CASSEGVATNEKLFF

clone size: NA
V gene: TRBV6-4
D gene: TRBD2
J gene: TRBJ2-3
CDR3 DNA: TGTGCCAGCAGTGCGACTAGCGGGGGGGCGGCAGATACGCAGTATTTT
CDR3 protein: CASSATSGGAADTQYF

clone size: NA
V gene: TRBV5-6
D gene: TRBD2
J gene: TRBJ2-7
CDR3 DNA: TGTGCCAGCAGCTTGGCGGGTAGCGGGGGACTTTACTACGAGCAGTACTTC
CDR3 protein: CASSLAGSGGLYYEQYF

clone size: NA
V gene: TRBV7-8
D gene: NA
J gene: TRBJ1-3
CDR3 DNA: TGTGCCAGCAGCCGGGGGATTTCTGAGTGGGTTTTTGGTGACACCATATATTTT
CDR3 protein: CASSRGISEWVFGDTIYF

clone size: NA
V gene: TRBV5-1
D gene: TRBD2
J gene: TRBJ2-3
CDR3 DNA: TGCGCCAGCACAATTAGCGGGTCTAGCACAGATACGCAGTATTTT
CDR3 protein: CASTISGSSTDTQYF

clone size: NA
V gene: TRBV18
D gene: NA
J gene: TRBJ2-7
CDR3 DNA: TGTGCCAGCTCACCAACTACAAACTACGAGCAGTACTTC
CDR3 protein: CASSPTTNYEQYF

clone size: NA
V gene: TRBV11-2
D gene: NA
J gene: TRBJ2-5
CDR3 DNA: TGTGCCAGCCTAAAGAGGGTGTCAGCAGGAGAGACCCAGTACTTC
CDR3 protein: CASLKRVSAGETQYF

clone size: NA
V gene: TRBV28
D gene: NA
J gene: TRBJ1-3
CDR3 DNA: TGTGCCAGCAGTCTGAGACAGTCTGGAAACACCATATATTTT
CDR3 protein: CASSLRQSGNTIYF

clone size: NA
V gene: TRBV4-2
D gene: TRBD1
J gene: TRBJ1-1
CDR3 DNA: TGTGCCAGCAGCCAAACAGGGGTTATGAACACTGAAGCTTTCTTT
CDR3 protein: CASSQTGVMNTEAFF

clone size: NA
V gene: TRBV7-2
D gene: TRBD2
J gene: TRBJ2-7
CDR3 DNA: TGTGCCAGCAGCCTTTTAGCGGGGGACGAGCAGTACTTC
CDR3 protein: CASSLLAGDEQYF

clone size: NA
V gene: TRBV10-2
D gene: TRBD1
J gene: TRBJ2-3
CDR3 DNA: TGCGCCAGCAGTGTGCGCCCAGGGACAGGATCGATCACGGCGCAGTATTTT
CDR3 protein: CASSVRPGTGSITAQYF

clone size: NA
V gene: TRBV2
D gene: TRBD1
J gene: TRBJ1-5
CDR3 DNA: TGTGCCAGCAGTGAGACAGGGACCCCACCCCGGCCCCAGCATTTT
CDR3 protein: CASSETGTPPRPQHF

clone size: NA
V gene: TRBV11-2
D gene: TRBD1
J gene: TRBJ1-2
CDR3 DNA: TGTGCCAGCAGCGCCGGGACAGGGCAAACCTCTCCGATCTCTGGCTACACCTTC
CDR3 protein: CASSAGTGQTSPISGYTF

clone size: NA
V gene: TRBV6-5
D gene: NA
J gene: TRBJ1-1
CDR3 DNA: TGTGCCAGCAGTTTGACAGTGAACACTGAAGCTTTCTTT
CDR3 protein: CASSLTVNTEAFF

clone size: NA
V gene: TRBV5-5
D gene: TRBD1
J gene: TRBJ2-7
CDR3 DNA: TGTGCCAGCAGTTCCCTCCCCGGGACAGGGGCCTACGAGCAGTACTTC
CDR3 protein: CASSSLPGTGAYEQYF

clone size: NA
V gene: TRBV27
D gene: TRBD1
J gene: TRBJ2-3
CDR3 DNA: TGTGCCAGCAGCAGGTGGGCAGGGGGCCGTCATACGCAGTATTTT
CDR3 protein: CASSRWAGGRHTQYF

clone size: NA
V gene: TRBV29-1
D gene: NA
J gene: TRBJ1-5
CDR3 DNA: TGCAGCGTGACAGCCGGTTTTGGGCAGCCCCAGCATTTT
CDR3 protein: CSVTAGFGQPQHF

clone size: NA
V gene: TRBV10-1
D gene: NA
J gene: TRBJ2-1
CDR3 DNA: TGCGCCAGCAGTGAGTCCTTATCGGGTACTGAGCAGTTCTTC
CDR3 protein: CASSESLSGTEQFF

clone size: NA
V gene: TRBV12-2
D gene: NA
J gene: TRBJ2-3
CDR3 DNA: TGTGCAAGTCGCCTGCGGGGGGCCAACTACAGCACAGATACGCAGTATTTT
CDR3 protein: CASRLRGANYSTDTQYF

clone size: once
V gene: TRBV6-6
D gene: NA
J gene: TRBJ1-6
CDR3 DNA: TGTGCCAGCAGCAACCGTGTTTGGGACAACGGAACCCTCCACTTT
CDR3 protein: CASSNRVWDNGTLHF

clone size: NA
V gene: TRBV7-6
D gene: TRBD1
J gene: TRBJ2-2
CDR3 DNA: TGTGCCAGCAGCCCGGGACAGGGGGCTAGAGAGCTGTTTTTT
CDR3 protein: CASSPGQGARELFF

clone size: NA
V gene: TRBV11-2
D gene: TRBD1
J gene: TRBJ1-4
CDR3 DNA: TGTGCCAGCAGCCCGCAACCTGCGGGACAGGGGGCTTGGGGTGAAAAACTGTTTTTT
CDR3 protein: CASSPQPAGQGAWGEKLFF

clone size: NA
V gene: TRBV6-5
D gene: NA
J gene: TRBJ1-1
CDR3 DNA: TGTGCCAGCCAGTTTCTGGTGAACACTGAAGCTTTCTTT
CDR3 protein: CASQFLVNTEAFF

clone size: NA
V gene: TRBV6-4
D gene: NA
J gene: TRBJ2-1
CDR3 DNA: TGTGCCAGCAGTGTGGAGGACCCCTACAATGAGCAGTTCTTC
CDR3 protein: CASSVEDPYNEQFF

clone size: NA
V gene: TRBV7-9
D gene: NA
J gene: TRBJ1-5
CDR3 DNA: TGTGCCAGCCGGGGATCCCTAAATCAGCCCCAGCATTTT
CDR3 protein: CASRGSLNQPQHF

clone size: NA
V gene: TRBV11-2
D gene: TRBD1
J gene: TRBJ1-4
CDR3 DNA: TGTGCCAGCAGCCCCATGGCGGGACAGGGGTACGGGAAACTGTTTTTT
CDR3 protein: CASSPMAGQGYGKLFF

clone size: NA
V gene: TRBV27
D gene: TRBD2
J gene: TRBJ2-2
CDR3 DNA: TGTGCCAGCAGTCCAGGACTAGCGGGATCGGCCGGGGAGCTGTTTTTT
CDR3 protein: CASSPGLAGSAGELFF

clone size: NA
V gene: TRBV9
D gene: NA
J gene: TRBJ1-2
CDR3 DNA: TGTGCCAGCAGCGTTGCCGCGGGGGCGGTCTATGGCTACACCTTC
CDR3 protein: CASSVAAGAVYGYTF

clone size: NA
V gene: TRBV30
D gene: TRBD2
J gene: TRBJ2-3
CDR3 DNA: TGTGCCCTCGGGGGGAAAGGGGCAGATACGCAGTATTTT
CDR3 protein: CALGGKGADTQYF

clone size: NA
V gene: TRBV27
D gene: NA
J gene: TRBJ1-6
CDR3 DNA: TGTGCCAGCAGCATTAGGGTTCCGGGATCCGATAATTCACCCCTCCACTTT
CDR3 protein: CASSIRVPGSDNSPLHF

clone size: NA
V gene: TRBV10-1
D gene: TRBD2
J gene: TRBJ2-6
CDR3 DNA: TGCGCCAGGCGGGGGAGGTCTGGGGCCAACGTCCTGACTTTC
CDR3 protein: CARRGRSGANVLTF

clone size: NA
V gene: TRBV5-4
D gene: TRBD1
J gene: TRBJ1-2
CDR3 DNA: TGTGCCAGCAGCACTCCGGTACAGGGGGCTTATGGCTACACCTTC
CDR3 protein: CASSTPVQGAYGYTF

clone size: NA
V gene: TRBV2
D gene: NA
J gene: TRBJ2-2
CDR3 DNA: TGTGCCAGCAGTGCCCAAGGGACGGGTGGTCGCGGGGTAACCGGGGAGCTGTTTTTT
CDR3 protein: CASSAQGTGGRGVTGELFF